This T cell receptor beta chain appears in the sequencing data of a study of blood T cell repertoires in COVID-19. Study as a whole: Both acute and convalescent COVID-19 samples were obtained from the United States, Italy and Spain. T cells, B-cell-depleted T cells, or PBMCs supplied cDNA or gDNA.

Authors' data handling: Estimation of nucleated cell counts was performed using reference gene primer amplification. Clones were sequenced by immunoSEQ multiplex PCR, and TCRdb holds only the in-frame ones, with some missing. The V and J calls and the clone size are those of that table, but D and trimming were determined from the DNA. Of approximately 90,000 clones listed, about nine tenths are singletons. This clone has a single count. This receptor was identified in a man aged 55 to 70 with acute or convalescent COVID-19. Sequences were obtained from peripheral blood.

CDR3 region: CAWSNRGEKLFF. In DNA, the CDR3 is TGTGCCTGGAGTAACAGGGGTGAAAAACTGTTTTTT. The chain is built from TRBV30 and TRBJ1-4, with TRBD1 matching over 7 bases. V was pared by 2 bases and J by 7 bases, with 1 base of the junction left unmatched. This CDR3 has 12 amino acids. Germline loops: CDR1 GTSNPN, CDR2 SVGIG (reference sequence).